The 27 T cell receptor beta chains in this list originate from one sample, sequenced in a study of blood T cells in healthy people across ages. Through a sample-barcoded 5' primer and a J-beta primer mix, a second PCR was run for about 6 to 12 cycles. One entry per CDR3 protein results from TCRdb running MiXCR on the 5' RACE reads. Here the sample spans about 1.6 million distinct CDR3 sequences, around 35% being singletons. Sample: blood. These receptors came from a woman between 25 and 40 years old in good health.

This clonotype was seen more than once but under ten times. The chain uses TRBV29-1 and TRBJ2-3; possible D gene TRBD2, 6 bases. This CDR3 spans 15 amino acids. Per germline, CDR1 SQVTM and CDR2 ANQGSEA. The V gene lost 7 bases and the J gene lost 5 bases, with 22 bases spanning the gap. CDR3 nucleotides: TGCAGCGCCGGGCCTGGGACTCCTGGGGAAGATACGCAGTATTTT. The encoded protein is CSAGPGTPGEDTQYF.

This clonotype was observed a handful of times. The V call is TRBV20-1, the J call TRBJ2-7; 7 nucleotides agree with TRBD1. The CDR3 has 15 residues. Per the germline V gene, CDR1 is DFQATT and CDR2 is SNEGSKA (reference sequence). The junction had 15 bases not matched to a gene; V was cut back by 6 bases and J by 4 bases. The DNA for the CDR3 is TGCAGTGCCCGAAACAACAGGGGAAAGTCGTACGAGCAGTACTTC. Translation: CSARNNRGKSYEQYF.

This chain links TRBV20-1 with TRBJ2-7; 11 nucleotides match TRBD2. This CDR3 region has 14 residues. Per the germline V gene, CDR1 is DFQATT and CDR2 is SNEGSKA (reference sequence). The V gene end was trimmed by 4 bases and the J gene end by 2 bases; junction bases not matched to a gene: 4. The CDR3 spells CSAKGLAVPYEQYF. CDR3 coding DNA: TGCAGTGCTAAGGGACTAGCGGTCCCCTACGAGCAGTACTTC.

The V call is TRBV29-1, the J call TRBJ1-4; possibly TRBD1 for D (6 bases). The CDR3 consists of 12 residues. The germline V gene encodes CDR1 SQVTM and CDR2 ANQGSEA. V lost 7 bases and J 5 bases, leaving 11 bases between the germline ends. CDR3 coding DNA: TGCAGCGCGGCGACAGGCAATGAAAAACTGTTTTTT. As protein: CSAATGNEKLFF.

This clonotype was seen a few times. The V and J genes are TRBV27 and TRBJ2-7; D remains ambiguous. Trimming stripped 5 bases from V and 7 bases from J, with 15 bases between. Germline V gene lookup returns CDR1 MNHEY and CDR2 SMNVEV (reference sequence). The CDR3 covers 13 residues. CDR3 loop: CASSPYILGEQYF. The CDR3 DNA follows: TGTGCCAGCAGTCCCTACATCTTGGGAGAGCAGTACTTC.

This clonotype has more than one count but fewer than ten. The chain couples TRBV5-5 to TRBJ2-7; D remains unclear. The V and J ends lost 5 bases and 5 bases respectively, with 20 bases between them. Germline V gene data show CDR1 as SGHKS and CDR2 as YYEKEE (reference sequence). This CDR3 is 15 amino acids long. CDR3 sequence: CASRTAAFPTDEQYF. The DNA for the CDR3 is TGTGCCAGCAGAACGGCGGCTTTTCCCACCGACGAGCAGTACTTC.

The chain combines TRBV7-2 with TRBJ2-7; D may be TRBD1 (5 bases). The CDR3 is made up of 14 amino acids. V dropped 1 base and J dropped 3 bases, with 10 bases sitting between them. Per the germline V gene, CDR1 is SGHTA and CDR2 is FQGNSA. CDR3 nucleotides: TGTGCCAGCAGCTTAGAGCCCAGGGACTACGAGCAGTACTTC. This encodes CASSLEPRDYEQYF.

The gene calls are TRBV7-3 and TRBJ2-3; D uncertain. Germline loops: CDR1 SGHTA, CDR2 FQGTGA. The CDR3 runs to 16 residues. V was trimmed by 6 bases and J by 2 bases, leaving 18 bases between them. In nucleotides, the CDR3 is TGTGCCAGCAGTCTCAATGGGCGCGCCTTCACAGATACGCAGTATTTT. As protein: CASSLNGRAFTDTQYF.

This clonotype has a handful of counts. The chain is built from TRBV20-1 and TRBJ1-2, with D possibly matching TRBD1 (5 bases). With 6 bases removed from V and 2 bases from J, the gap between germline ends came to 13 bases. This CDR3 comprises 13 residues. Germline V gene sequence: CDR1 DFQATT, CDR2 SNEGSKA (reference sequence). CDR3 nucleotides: TGCAGTGCCGAGTACAGGAAAAACTATGGCTACACCTTC. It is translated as CSAEYRKNYGYTF.

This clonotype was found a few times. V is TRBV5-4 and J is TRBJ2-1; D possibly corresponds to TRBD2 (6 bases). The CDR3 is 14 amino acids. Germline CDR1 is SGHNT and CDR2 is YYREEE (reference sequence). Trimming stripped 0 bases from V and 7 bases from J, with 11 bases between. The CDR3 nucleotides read TGTGCCAGCAGCTTGGGGGGGGTGCAAAATGAGCAGTTCTTC. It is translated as CASSLGGVQNEQFF.

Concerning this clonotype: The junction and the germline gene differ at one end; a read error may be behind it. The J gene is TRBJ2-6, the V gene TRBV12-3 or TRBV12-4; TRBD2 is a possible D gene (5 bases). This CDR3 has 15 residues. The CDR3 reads CAGSLASPGVNVLTF. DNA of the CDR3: TGTGCCGGCAGCCTAGCTAGCCCTGGGGTCAACGTCCTGACTTTC.

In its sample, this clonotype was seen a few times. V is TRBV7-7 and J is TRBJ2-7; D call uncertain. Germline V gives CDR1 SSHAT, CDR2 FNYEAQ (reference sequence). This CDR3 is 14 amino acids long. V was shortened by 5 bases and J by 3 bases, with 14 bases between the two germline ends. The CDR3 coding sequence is TGTGCCAGCAGCCCCGGGTTAGAGAACTACGAGCAGTACTTC. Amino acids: CASSPGLENYEQYF.

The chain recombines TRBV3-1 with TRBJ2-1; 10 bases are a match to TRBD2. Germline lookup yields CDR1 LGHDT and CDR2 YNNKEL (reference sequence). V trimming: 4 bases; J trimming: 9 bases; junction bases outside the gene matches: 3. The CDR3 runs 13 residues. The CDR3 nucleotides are TGTGCCAGCAGCCTCCAGCGGGAGGGTGAGCAGTTCTTC. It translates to CASSLQREGEQFF.

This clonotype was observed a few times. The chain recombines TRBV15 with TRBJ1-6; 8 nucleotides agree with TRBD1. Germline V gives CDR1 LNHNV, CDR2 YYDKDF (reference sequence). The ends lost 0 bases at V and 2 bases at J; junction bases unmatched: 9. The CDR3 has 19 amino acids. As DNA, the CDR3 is TGTGCCACCAGCAGAGATCCACAGGGGGAAGAAACCTATAATTCACCCCTCCACTTT. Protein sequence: CATSRDPQGEETYNSPLHF.

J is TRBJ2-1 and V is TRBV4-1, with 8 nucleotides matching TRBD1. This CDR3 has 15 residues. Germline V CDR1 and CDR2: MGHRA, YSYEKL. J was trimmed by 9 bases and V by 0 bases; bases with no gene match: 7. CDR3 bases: TGCGCCAGCAGCCAAGATCCAGGGGGCTTTGTTGAGCAGTTCTTC. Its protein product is CASSQDPGGFVEQFF.

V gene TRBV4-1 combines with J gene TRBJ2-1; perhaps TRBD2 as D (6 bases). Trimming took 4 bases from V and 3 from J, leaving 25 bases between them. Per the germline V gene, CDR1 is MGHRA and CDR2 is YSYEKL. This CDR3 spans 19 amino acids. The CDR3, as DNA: TGCGCCAGCAGCCCGCCTAGGAAACCCGGAGGGCCCAGCTACAATGAGCAGTTCTTC. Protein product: CASSPPRKPGGPSYNEQFF.

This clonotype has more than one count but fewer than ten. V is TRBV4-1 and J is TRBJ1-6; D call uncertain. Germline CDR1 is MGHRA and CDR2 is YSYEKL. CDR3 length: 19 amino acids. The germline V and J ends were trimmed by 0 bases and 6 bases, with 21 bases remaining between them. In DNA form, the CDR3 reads TGCGCCAGCAGCCAAGACGGGAACTTGGTGAGGGTCGCTAATTCACCCCTCCACTTT. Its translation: CASSQDGNLVRVANSPLHF.

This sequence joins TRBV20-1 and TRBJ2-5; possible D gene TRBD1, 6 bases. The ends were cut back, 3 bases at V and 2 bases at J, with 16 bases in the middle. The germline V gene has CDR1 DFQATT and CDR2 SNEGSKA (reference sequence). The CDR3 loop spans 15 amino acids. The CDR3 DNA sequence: TGCAGTGCTAGGCCTTACTGGGGACAACAAGAGACCCAGTACTTC. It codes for CSARPYWGQQETQYF.

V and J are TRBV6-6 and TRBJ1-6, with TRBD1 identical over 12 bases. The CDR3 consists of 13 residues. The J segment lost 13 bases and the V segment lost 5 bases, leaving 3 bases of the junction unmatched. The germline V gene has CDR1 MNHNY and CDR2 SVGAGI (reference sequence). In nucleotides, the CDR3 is TGTGCCAGCAGTACGGGACAGGGGGCGCCCCTCCACTTT. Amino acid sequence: CASSTGQGAPLHF.

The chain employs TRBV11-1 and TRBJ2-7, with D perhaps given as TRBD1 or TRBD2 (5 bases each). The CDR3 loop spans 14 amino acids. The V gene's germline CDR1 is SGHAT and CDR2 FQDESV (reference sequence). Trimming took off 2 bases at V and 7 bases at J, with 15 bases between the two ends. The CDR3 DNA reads TGTGCCAGCAGCTTAAAAAGGATTGAGGGGGAGCAGTACTTC. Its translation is CASSLKRIEGEQYF.

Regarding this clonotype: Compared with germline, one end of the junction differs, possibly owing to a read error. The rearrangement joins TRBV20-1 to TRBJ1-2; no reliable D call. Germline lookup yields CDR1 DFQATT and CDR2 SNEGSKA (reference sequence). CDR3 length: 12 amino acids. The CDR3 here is CRARARTYGYTF. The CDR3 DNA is TGCAGGGCTAGAGCAAGGACCTATGGCTACACCTTC.

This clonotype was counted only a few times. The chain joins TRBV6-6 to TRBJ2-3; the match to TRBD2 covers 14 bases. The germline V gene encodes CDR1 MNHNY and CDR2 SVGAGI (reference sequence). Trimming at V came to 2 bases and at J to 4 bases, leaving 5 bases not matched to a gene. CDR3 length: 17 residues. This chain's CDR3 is CASSYGTSGSVADTQYF. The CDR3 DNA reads TGTGCCAGCAGTTACGGGACTAGCGGGAGTGTCGCAGATACGCAGTATTTT.

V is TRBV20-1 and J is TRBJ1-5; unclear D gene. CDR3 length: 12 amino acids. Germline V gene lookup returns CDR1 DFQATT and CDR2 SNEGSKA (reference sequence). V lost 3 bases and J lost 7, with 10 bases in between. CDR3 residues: CSASPLGQPQHF. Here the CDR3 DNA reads TGCAGTGCTAGCCCGCTCGGGCAGCCCCAGCATTTT.

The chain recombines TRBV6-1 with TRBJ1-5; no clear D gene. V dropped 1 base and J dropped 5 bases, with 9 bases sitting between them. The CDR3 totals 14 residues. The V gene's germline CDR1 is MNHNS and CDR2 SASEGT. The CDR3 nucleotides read TGTGCCAGCAGTGAAGGGCCGATGTATCAGCCCCAGCATTTT. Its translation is CASSEGPMYQPQHF.

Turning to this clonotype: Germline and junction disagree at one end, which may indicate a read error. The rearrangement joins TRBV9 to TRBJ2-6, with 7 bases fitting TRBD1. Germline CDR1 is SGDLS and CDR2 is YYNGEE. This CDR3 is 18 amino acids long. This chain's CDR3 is CASSGDRVEHSGANVPTF. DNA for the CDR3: TGTGCCAGCAGCGGTGACAGGGTGGAACACTCTGGGGCCAACGTCCCGACTTTC. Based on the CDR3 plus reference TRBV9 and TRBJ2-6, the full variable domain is DSGVTQTPKHLITATGQRVTLRCSPRSGDLSVYWYQQSLDQGLQFLIQYYNGEERAKGNILERFSAQQFPDLHSELNLSSLELGDSALYFCASSGDRVEHSGANVPTFGAGSRLTVL.

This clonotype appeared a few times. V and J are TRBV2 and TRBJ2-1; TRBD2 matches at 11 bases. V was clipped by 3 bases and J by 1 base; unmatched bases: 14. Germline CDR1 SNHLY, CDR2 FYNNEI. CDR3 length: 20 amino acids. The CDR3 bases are TGTGCCAGCAGTGACTCCTCACTAGCGGGAGTATGGGGGTCCTACAATGAGCAGTTCTTC. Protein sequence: CASSDSSLAGVWGSYNEQFF.

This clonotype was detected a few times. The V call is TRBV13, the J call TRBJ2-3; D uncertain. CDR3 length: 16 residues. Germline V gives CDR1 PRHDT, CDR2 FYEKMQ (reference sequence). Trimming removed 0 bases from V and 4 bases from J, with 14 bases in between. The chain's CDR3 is CASSLGRLGRPDTQYF. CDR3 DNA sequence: TGTGCCAGCAGCTTAGGCCGGCTAGGAAGGCCAGATACGCAGTATTTT.